The entry below describes one T cell receptor beta chain. The antigen is undetermined. The CDR3 extends over 17 amino acids. Per germline, CDR1 KGHSH and CDR2 LQKENI. Trimming took 0 bases from V and 0 from J, leaving 12 bases between them. This sample stems from a study of T cells in Graves' hyperthyroidism and ophthalmopathy. The study, taken as a whole, reports: The model predicted ophthalmopathy a median about 6.6 months before onset. Ophthalmopathy was distinguished from stable hyperthyroidism by 13 V-J signatures.

Using RNA transcripts as the source, TCR beta CDR3 regions were amplified. The HTBI primer set served for first-round RT-PCR of the TCR CDR3. In TCRdb, the multiplex PCR reads were re-called with MiXCR into one record per CDR3 protein. The table records approximately 590,000 distinct CDR3 sequences, 15% to 18% of them present only once. The source material was blood. The V gene is TRBV18, the J gene TRBJ2-1, with D unclear. This clonotype was sampled from a woman under 40 with Graves' hyperthyroidism. CDR3 nucleotide sequence: TGTGCCAGCTCACCACCGCCCGGGTCCATCTCCTACAATGAGCAGTTCTTC. Translating it yields CASSPPPGSISYNEQFF.